What follows are 8 T cell receptor beta chains derived from one specimen sequenced in a study of T-cell reconstitution after alpha-beta-depleted transplantation in children. As it was prepared, the TCRbeta library received unique molecular identifiers. TCRdb processed the PCR reads anew with MiXCR; each CDR3 protein has one entry. Counted here are hundreds of thousands of distinct CDR3 sequences, approximately 8.4% occurring once; the ten biggest clones make up under 40%. Specimen: PBMCs, mostly from graft donor cells, collected 360 days after TCRalphabeta/CD19-depleted stem cell transplant. Source of these receptors: a male patient aged 2 to 9 who had a stem cell transplant for acute myeloid leukemia, so the T cells may come from the graft donor.

Ten or more counts support this clonotype. The chain links TRBV20-1 to TRBJ2-1; D is possibly TRBD1 (6 bases). The CDR3 is made up of 13 amino acids. Trimming left V 0 bases short and J 15 bases short, with 18 bases between. CDR1 and CDR2 from the germline V gene are DFQATT and SNEGSKA (reference sequence). The CDR3 DNA reads TGCAGTGCTAGAGATCAGGGGCACACCTTTCCGTTCTTC. Its protein is CSARDQGHTFPFF.

This clonotype has just a few counts. The genes are TRBV12-3 or TRBV12-4 and TRBJ1-2; TRBD1 matches at 8 bases. The CDR3 runs to 13 residues. V shed 6 bases and J 4 bases; nucleotides not matched to a gene: 4. CDR3 sequence (DNA): TGTGCCAGCAGCCGAGGGACAGGCTATGGCTACACCTTC. It yields the protein CASSRGTGYGYTF.

This clonotype was observed a handful of times. The rearrangement links TRBV7-9 to TRBJ2-1, with D unresolved. V was cut by 0 bases and J by 1 base, with 10 bases left in between. Germline CDR1 SEHNR, CDR2 FQNEAQ (reference sequence). This CDR3 has 16 residues. The CDR3 region has the DNA TGTGCCAGCAGCTTAGCCCGGGCCGAGTCCTACAATGAGCAGTTCTTC. Its protein product is CASSLARAESYNEQFF.

The chain uses TRBV29-1 and TRBJ2-1; D is perhaps TRBD2 (6 bases). Trimming removed 8 bases from V and 14 bases from J, with 22 bases in between. CDR3 length: 12 residues. Germline values: CDR1 SQVTM, CDR2 ANQGSEA. The CDR3 bases are TGCAGCTCCAAACCGGCAGGGACGGGGGAGTTCTTC. Amino acids: CSSKPAGTGEFF.

Written as DNA, the CDR3 is TGTGCCAGCAGGGCAGCCGGGACTAGTATAAACGAGCAGTACTTC. Its translation is CASRAAGTSINEQYF. The V and J genes are TRBV25-1 and TRBJ2-7, with 8 bases that match TRBD2. In germline, CDR1 is MGHDK, CDR2 SYGVNS. This CDR3 is built from 15 residues. Unmatched junction bases numbered 12, after V lost 6 bases and J lost 5 bases.

At least ten counts were recorded for this clonotype. CDR3 DNA: TGTGCCAGCAGTCTTACAGGGCAGGGCTACACCTTC. It encodes CASSLTGQGYTF. The J gene is TRBJ1-2, the V gene TRBV12-3 or TRBV12-4; possible D gene TRBD1, 6 bases. Deletions cut 5 bases from V and 8 bases from J, with 12 bases between. The CDR3 has 12 residues.

This clonotype was observed at least ten times. The gene calls are TRBV12-3 or TRBV12-4 and TRBJ2-1; 7 nucleotides match TRBD2. With V trimmed by 3 bases and J by 8 bases, 10 bases remained unmatched. The CDR3 has 15 residues. The CDR3, as DNA: TGTGCCAGCAGTTTCGGGGGGACCTTAAGCTATGAGCAGTTCTTC. It yields the protein CASSFGGTLSYEQFF.

The chain uses TRBV18 and TRBJ2-2; possibly TRBD1 for D (5 bases). From germline, CDR1 is KGHSH and CDR2 LQKENI. This CDR3 has 15 residues. V lost 3 bases, J lost 1 base, and 9 bases lay in between. The CDR3 coding sequence is TGTGCCAGCTCACCGAGTCAGGGGAACACCGGGGAGCTGTTTTTT. The encoded protein is CASSPSQGNTGELFF.